Here is one T cell receptor beta chain with its context. This record comes from a study of blood T cell repertoires in COVID-19. Per germline, CDR1 SGHTA and CDR2 FQGNSA. The ends were cut back, 5 bases at V and 3 bases at J, with 10 bases in the middle. This CDR3 contains 13 residues. Measured with immunoSEQ multiplex PCR; TCRdb has only the in-frame clones, and not every one. The sample consists of about 340,000 clones, around 85% of them appearing once. V and J are TRBV7-2 and TRBJ1-1; D is unclear. The TCR was taken from a woman aged 40 to 50 with acute COVID-19. Sequenced material: PBMCs or T cells enriched from blood (not recorded which). The CDR3 region is CASSPMRDTEAFF. The CDR3 DNA reads TGTGCCAGCAGCCCCATGAGGGACACTGAAGCTTTCTTT.